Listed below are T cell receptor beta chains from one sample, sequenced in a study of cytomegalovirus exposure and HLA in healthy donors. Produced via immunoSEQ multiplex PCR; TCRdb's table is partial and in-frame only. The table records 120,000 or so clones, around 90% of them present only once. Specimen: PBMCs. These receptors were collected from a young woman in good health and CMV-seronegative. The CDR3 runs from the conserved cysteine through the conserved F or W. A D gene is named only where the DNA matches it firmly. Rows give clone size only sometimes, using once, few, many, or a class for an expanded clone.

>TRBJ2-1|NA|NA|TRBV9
TGTGCCAGCAGCGTCTCAGGGGTGGAGTTCTTC
CASSVSGVEFF
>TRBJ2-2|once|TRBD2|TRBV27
TGTGCCAGCAGCGTCGATAGCGGGAGCCATAACACCGGGGAGCTGTTTTTT
CASSVDSGSHNTGELFF
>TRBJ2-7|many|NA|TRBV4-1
TGCGCCAGCAGCCAAGCCAAGATCGGGGGCTACGAGCAGTACTTC
CASSQAKIGGYEQYF
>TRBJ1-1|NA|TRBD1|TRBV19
TGTGCCAGTAGTCCAAGGACAGGGGTAAACACTGAAGCTTTCTTT
CASSPRTGVNTEAFF
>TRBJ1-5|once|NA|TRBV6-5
TGTGCCAGTTCAGACGGCGCGGCCAATCAGCCCCAGCATTTT
CASSDGAANQPQHF
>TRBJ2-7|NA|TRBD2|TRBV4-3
TGCGCCAGCAGCCAAGGTCCAGGCGGGAGTTGGTACGAGCAGTACTTC
CASSQGPGGSWYEQYF
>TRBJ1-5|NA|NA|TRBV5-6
TGTGCCAGCAGCCGTCGACGGAGCTATCAGCCCCAGCATTTT
CASSRRRSYQPQHF
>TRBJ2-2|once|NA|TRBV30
TGTGCCTGGAGTGAAAGCGGGTCCTACACCGGGGAGCTGTTTTTT
CAWSESGSYTGELFF
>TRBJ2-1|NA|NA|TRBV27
TGTGCCAGCTCGCCAGGGGGGTCCTACAATGAGCAGTTCTTC
CASSPGGSYNEQFF
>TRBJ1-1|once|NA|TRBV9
TGTGCCAGCAGCGTAGATGAGGACACTGAAGCTTTCTTT
CASSVDEDTEAFF
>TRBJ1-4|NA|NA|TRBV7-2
TGTGCCAGCAGCTTAGTGGACCGGGAGTCCAATGAAAAACTGTTTTTT
CASSLVDRESNEKLFF
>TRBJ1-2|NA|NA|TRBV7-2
TGTGCCAGCAGTGCAACAGGGTGGGGTAGCTATGGCTACACCTTC
CASSATGWGSYGYTF
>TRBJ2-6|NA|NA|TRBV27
TGTGCCAGCAGTTTATCGATACAGGTTTCTGGGGCCAACGTCCTGACTTTC
CASSLSIQVSGANVLTF
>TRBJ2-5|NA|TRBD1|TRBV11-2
TGTGCCAGCAGCCAGGGACAGGGGAACCAGTACTTC
CASSQGQGNQYF
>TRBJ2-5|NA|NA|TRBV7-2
TGTGCCAGCAGCTTAGCGGACTTCCAAGAGACCCAGTACTTC
CASSLADFQETQYF
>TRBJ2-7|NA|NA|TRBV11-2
TGTGCCAGCAGCTTTCCCAACTCCTACGAGCAGTACTTC
CASSFPNSYEQYF
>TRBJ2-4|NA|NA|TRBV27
TGTGCCAGCAGTCCCCCCCTAGCCAAAAACATTCAGTACTTC
CASSPPLAKNIQYF
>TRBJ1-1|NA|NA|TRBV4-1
TGCGCCAGCAGCCAAGATAAGTTGGCCAGAATGAACACTGAAGCTTTCTTT
CASSQDKLARMNTEAFF
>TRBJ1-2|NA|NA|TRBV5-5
TGTGCCAGCAGCTTGCGATCCGCAGGGAGGTATGGCTACACCTTC
CASSLRSAGRYGYTF
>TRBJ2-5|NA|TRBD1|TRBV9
TGTGCCAGCAGCGTGGGACAGGGGGCCGAGACCCAGTACTTC
CASSVGQGAETQYF
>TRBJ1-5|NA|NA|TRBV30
TGTGCCTGGAGTGGGCCCAATCAGCCCCAGCATTTT
CAWSGPNQPQHF
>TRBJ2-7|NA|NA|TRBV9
TGTGCCAGCAGCGGAGGGGGTCTCTCCTACGAGCAGTACTTC
CASSGGGLSYEQYF
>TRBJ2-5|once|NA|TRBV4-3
TGCGCCAGCAGCCAAGATAGGGGGGAGACCCAGTACTTC
CASSQDRGETQYF
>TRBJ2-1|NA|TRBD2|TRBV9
TGTGCCAGCAGCGCTAGCGGGACCCCCTACAATGAGCAGTTCTTC
CASSASGTPYNEQFF
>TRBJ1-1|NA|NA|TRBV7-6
TGTGCCAGCAGCTCCACAGGAGTCCCCACTGAAGCTTTCTTT
CASSSTGVPTEAFF
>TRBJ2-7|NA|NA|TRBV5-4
TGTGCCAGCAGCTTTGGGCCTCGCGAGCAGTACTTC
CASSFGPREQYF
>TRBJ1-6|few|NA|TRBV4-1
TGCGCCAGCAGCCAAGGACAAGTTAATTCACCCCTCCACTTT
CASSQGQVNSPLHF
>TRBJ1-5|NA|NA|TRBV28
TGTGCCAGCAGACTCCCACCCCGACCCCAGCATTTT
CASRLPPRPQHF
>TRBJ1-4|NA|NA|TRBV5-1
TGCGCCAGCAGCAATGGACAGCTTAATGAAAAACTGTTTTTT
CASSNGQLNEKLFF
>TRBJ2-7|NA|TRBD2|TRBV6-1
TGTGCCAGCGCTAGCGGTCCCTACGAGCAGTACTTC
CASASGPYEQYF
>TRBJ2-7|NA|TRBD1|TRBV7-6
TGTGCCAGCAGCTTATTAGGGGGCGGTCTCGACGAGCAGTACTTC
CASSLLGGGLDEQYF
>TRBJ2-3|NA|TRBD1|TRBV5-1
TGCGCCAGCAGCCAGGGGGCCGAGGAAAATACGCAGTATTTT
CASSQGAEENTQYF
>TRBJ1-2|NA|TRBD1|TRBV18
TGTGCCAGCTCACCGGACAGGGGGGTTAACTATGGCTACACCTTC
CASSPDRGVNYGYTF
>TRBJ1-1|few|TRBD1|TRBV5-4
TGTGCCAGCAGCTTGCGACAGGGGCGAGCTTTCTTT
CASSLRQGRAFF
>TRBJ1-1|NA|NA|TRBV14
TGTGCCAGCAGCCAAAGGCTGGACAGCCACACTGAAGCTTTCTTT
CASSQRLDSHTEAFF
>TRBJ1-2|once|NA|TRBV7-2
TGTGCCAGCAGCTCCCTCGGACATATCTATGGCTACACCTTC
CASSSLGHIYGYTF
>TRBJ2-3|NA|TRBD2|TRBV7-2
TGTGCCAGCAGTCCCTTATTAGCGGGAGCGGCAGATACGCAGTATTTT
CASSPLLAGAADTQYF
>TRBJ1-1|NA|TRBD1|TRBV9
TGTGCCAGCAGCACCCGGGGACAGTTGAACACTGAAGCTTTCTTT
CASSTRGQLNTEAFF
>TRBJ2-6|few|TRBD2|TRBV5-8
TGTGCCAGCAGCCCTAGCGGGGGGGCGTGGGCCAACGTCCTGACTTTC
CASSPSGGAWANVLTF
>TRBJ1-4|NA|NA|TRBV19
TGTGCCAGTAGTACGGGGGATCGGAAAAAACTGTTTTTT
CASSTGDRKKLFF
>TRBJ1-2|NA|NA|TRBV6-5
TGTGCCAGCAGTCGTGGGGGGAACTATGGCTACACCTTC
CASSRGGNYGYTF
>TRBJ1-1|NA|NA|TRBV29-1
TGCAGCGTCCAGTACACTGAAGCTTTCTTT
CSVQYTEAFF
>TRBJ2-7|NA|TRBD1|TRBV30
TGTGCCTGGAGGTACAGGGGGGAGCAGTACTTC
CAWRYRGEQYF
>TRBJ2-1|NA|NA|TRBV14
TGTGCCAGCAGCGAACAGGGTTTGAGATACAATGAGCAGTTCTTC
CASSEQGLRYNEQFF
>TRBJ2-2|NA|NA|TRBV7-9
TGTGCCAGCAGCTTTTACATAAATGAGAACACCGGGGAGCTGTTTTTT
CASSFYINENTGELFF
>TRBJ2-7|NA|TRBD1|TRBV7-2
TGTGCCAGCAGCTTAGCTTCTGGGACAGAGAACTACGAGCAGTACTTC
CASSLASGTENYEQYF
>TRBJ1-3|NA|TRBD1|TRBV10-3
TGTGCCATCAGTGATGACAGGGTGGGAAACACCATATATTTT
CAISDDRVGNTIYF
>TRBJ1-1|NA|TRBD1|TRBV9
TGTGCCAGCAGCGTACAGGGGGAGAACACTGAAGCTTTCTTT
CASSVQGENTEAFF
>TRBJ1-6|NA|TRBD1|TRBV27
TGTGCCAGCCGATCACCATTACAGGGGATTAATTCACCCCTCCACTTT
CASRSPLQGINSPLHF
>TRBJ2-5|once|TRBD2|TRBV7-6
TGTGCCAGCAGCCAAGTAGCGGGGGGAAAAGGGCCCCAGTACTTC
CASSQVAGGKGPQYF
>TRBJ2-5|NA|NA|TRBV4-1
TGCGCCAGCAGCCAAGACCTGGAGGAGACCCAGTACTTC
CASSQDLEETQYF
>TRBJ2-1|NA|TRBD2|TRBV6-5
TGTGCCAGCAGTTACTCTCGCGGGACTAGGGTCTCAGGGCAGTTCTTC
CASSYSRGTRVSGQFF
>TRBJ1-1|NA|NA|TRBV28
TGTGCCAGCAGTGTACAAGTTGAAGCTTTCTTT
CASSVQVEAFF